The subject of this entry is one T cell receptor beta chain. What it binds is unknown. This sample was taken from a study of monozygotic twins with inflammatory bowel disease. Findings of the study overall: Varied immunosuppressive treatments among patients may have increased repertoire variability.

The CDR3 has 14 amino acids. The germline V gene encodes CDR1 SGHRS and CDR2 YFSETQ. A template switching step added UMIs, each with a 6-nucleotide sample barcode. From the 5' RACE reads, TCRdb lists one entry per CDR3 protein and no DNA. The sample has about 160,000 distinct CDR3 sequences, and its top ten clones hold roughly 2.4%. The material sequenced was blood. The origin of this receptor is a human donor with ulcerative colitis or Crohn's disease, or a healthy co-twin of an affected twin (not recorded which). The V and J genes are TRBV5-1 and TRBJ2-2; absent DNA, TCRdb's TRBD1 call cannot be checked. CDR3: CASSHDRNTGELFF. The full variable domain, its missing parts supplied by reference TRBV5-1 and TRBJ2-2, is KAGVTQTPRYLIKTRGQQVTLSCSPISGHRSVSWYQQTPGQGLQFLFEYFSETQRNKGNFPGRFSGRQFSNSRSEMNVSTLELGDSALYLCASSHDRNTGELFFGEGSRLTVL.